Listed here are 13 T cell receptor beta chains from one sample, sequenced in a study of sequential checkpoint blockade in melanoma. Sequenced by immunoSEQ multiplex PCR; TCRdb stores in-frame clones only, minus some. The sample lists tens of thousands of clones; roughly nine tenths were seen once. Regarding treatment: randomized to nivolumab then ipilimumab (arm A) or the reverse (arm B). Specimen: CD8+ T cells sorted from blood (inferred from file names), collected from a patient given nivolumab and ipilimumab in sequence. Every receptor here comes from a human donor with melanoma.

A single count supports this clone. This chain uses TRBV5-6 with TRBJ2-7; weak D call: TRBD2 (5 bases). The V and J ends lost 4 bases and 6 bases respectively, with 11 bases between them. The CDR3 covers 12 residues. Per the germline V gene, CDR1 is SGHDT and CDR2 is YYEEEE. CDR3 in DNA: TGTGCCAGCAGCCTCGGAGGTTTCGAGCAGTACTTC. Translated: CASSLGGFEQYF.

J is TRBJ2-1 and V is TRBV7-3; maybe TRBD2 (6 bases). The CDR3 is 14 amino acids. In germline, CDR1 is SGHTA, CDR2 FQGTGA. V was cut by 2 bases and J by 8 bases, with 13 bases left in between. The CDR3 is CASSLFNGGYEQFF. The CDR3 DNA is TGTGCCAGCAGCTTATTCAACGGGGGTTATGAGCAGTTCTTC.

This clone occurred once. The chain carries TRBV4-3 and TRBJ2-5, with D unclear. V was trimmed by 0 bases and J by 5 bases, leaving 13 bases between them. The CDR3 runs 15 residues. Germline V gene data show CDR1 as LGHNA and CDR2 as YSLEER. The CDR3 region is CASSQDREYRETQYF. The CDR3 DNA reads TGCGCCAGCAGCCAAGATCGAGAGTACCGGGAGACCCAGTACTTC.

The chain recombines TRBV27 with TRBJ2-7; TRBD2 agrees at 7 bases. After removal of 8 bases from V and 2 bases from J, the junction contained 6 bases not matched to a gene. The CDR3 covers 13 residues. Looked up from germline, CDR1 is MNHEY and CDR2 is SMNVEV (reference sequence). The CDR3 is CASLGLDTYEQYV. The CDR3 coding sequence is TGTGCCAGCCTTGGACTAGATACCTACGAGCAGTACGTC.

The rearrangement uses TRBV6-6 and TRBJ2-5; perhaps TRBD1 as D (5 bases). CDR3 size: 13 residues. V was shortened by 6 bases and J by 1 base, with 9 bases between the two germline ends. Germline assignment: CDR1 MNHNY and CDR2 SVGAGI (reference sequence). In nucleotides, the CDR3 is TGTGCCAGCAGCGACAGTGGCCAAGAGACCCAGTACTTC. Its protein is CASSDSGQETQYF.

The chain uses TRBV27 and TRBJ1-5; D perhaps matches TRBD1 (6 bases). This CDR3 has 18 residues. The V gene lost 3 bases and the J gene lost 1 base, with 19 bases spanning the gap. The germline gives CDR1 MNHEY, CDR2 SMNVEV (reference sequence). CDR3 in DNA: TGTGCCAGCAGTTTCCCGACAGGTGGGGGGGGAAGCAATCAGCCCCAGCATTTT. This sequence encodes CASSFPTGGGGSNQPQHF.

This chain joins TRBV4-3 and TRBJ1-2; 8 bases fit TRBD1. Germline V gene sequence: CDR1 LGHNA, CDR2 YSLEER. The CDR3 runs to 16 residues. With V trimmed by 0 bases and J by 6 bases, 9 bases remained unmatched. CDR3 sequence reads: CASSQEGRGQDHGYTF. CDR3 coding DNA: TGCGCCAGCAGCCAAGAAGGGAGGGGACAGGATCATGGCTACACCTTC.

This clone was observed once. The V and J genes are TRBV7-3 and TRBJ2-3; D gene uncertain. CDR1 SGHTA and CDR2 FQGTGA come from the germline V gene. Trimming left V 1 base short and J 3 bases short, with 11 bases between. The CDR3 totals 15 residues. The DNA for the CDR3 is TGTGCCAGCAGCTTAAGCATTATGGAGACAGATACGCAGTATTTT. Encoded protein: CASSLSIMETDTQYF. The entire variable domain, with the rest obtained from reference TRBV7-3 and TRBJ2-3, is as follows: GAGVSQTPSNKVTEKGKYVELRCDPISGHTALYWYRQSLGQGPEFLIYFQGTGAADDSGLPNDRFFAVRPEGSVSTLKIQRTERGDSAVYLCASSLSIMETDTQYFGPGTRLTVL.

The chain carries TRBV18 and TRBJ2-1; 13 nucleotides line up with TRBD2. This CDR3 has 17 residues. V shed 3 bases and J 0 bases; nucleotides not matched to a gene: 2. Germline V gene data show CDR1 as KGHSH and CDR2 as LQKENI. The CDR3 sequence is CASSPGLAGRSYNEQFF. CDR3 nucleotide sequence: TGTGCCAGCTCACCGGGACTAGCGGGGCGCTCCTACAATGAGCAGTTCTTC.

This CDR3 is CASSQEFPTYEQYF. As DNA, the CDR3 is TGTGCCAGCAGCCAAGAATTTCCAACCTACGAGCAGTACTTC. The rearrangement joins TRBV4-2 to TRBJ2-7; no clear D gene. Germline loops: CDR1 LGHNA, CDR2 YNFKEQ. This CDR3 contains 14 residues. Trimming removed 0 bases from V and 2 bases from J, with 8 bases in between.

V usage is TRBV5-1 and J usage is TRBJ1-2, with a tentative D call TRBD1 (5 bases). Trimming cost V 4 bases and J 4 bases, with 14 bases left between them. CDR1 and CDR2 from the germline V gene are SGHRS and YFSETQ. The CDR3 runs to 14 residues. The chain's CDR3 is CASSPLGGFYGYTF. The CDR3 DNA sequence: TGCGCCAGCAGCCCCCTGGGGGGATTCTATGGCTACACCTTC.

J is TRBJ2-7 and V is TRBV11-1; tentative D call: TRBD2 (6 bases). Trimming left V 4 bases short and J 1 base short, with 14 bases between. The CDR3 loop spans 15 amino acids. Germline-derived CDR1 and CDR2 are SGHAT and FQDESV (reference sequence). The CDR3 loop is CASSYSMGGSYEQYF. In DNA form, the CDR3 reads TGTGCCAGCAGCTACTCGATGGGGGGTTCCTACGAGCAGTACTTC. The full variable domain, completed using reference TRBV11-1 and TRBJ2-7, is EAEVAQSPRYKITEKSQAVAFWCDPISGHATLYWYRQILGQGPELLVQFQDESVVDDSQLPKDRFSAERLKGVDSTLKIQPAELGDSAMYLCASSYSMGGSYEQYFGPGTRLTVT.

The chain employs TRBV5-1 and TRBJ2-5; 8 nucleotides align to TRBD1. The J call is doubtful: the DNA matches TRBJ2-7 better. The germline CDR1 and CDR2 sequences are SGHRS and YFSETQ. The CDR3 has 12 residues. This CDR3 reads CASSPTGDEQYF. The CDR3 bases are TGCGCCAGCAGCCCGACAGGGGACGAGCAGTACTTC.